Shown below are 4 T cell receptor beta chains from a single sample sequenced in a study of T cell changes during pregnancy in multiple sclerosis. Produced via immunoSEQ multiplex PCR; TCRdb's table is partial and in-frame only. The sample lists approximately 35,000 clones, approximately 89% seen once, with around 0.76% in the top ten. Specimen: CD4+ T cells from peripheral blood mononuclear cells, collected after pregnancy. The source is a female donor in good health, enrolled as a control in a pregnancy study.

The chain carries TRBV6-1 and TRBJ1-2, with D hard to call. Trimming pared 1 base from V and 4 bases from J, leaving 13 bases between. The length of the CDR3 is 15 residues. The germline V gene has CDR1 MNHNS and CDR2 SASEGT. CDR3 in DNA: TGTGCCAGCAGTGAAGTGGGCAGTGGCCCCTATGGCTACACCTTC. This translates into CASSEVGSGPYGYTF.

The CDR3: CASSQADSYYGYTF. The CDR3 DNA follows: TGCGCCAGCAGCCAAGCAGACAGCTACTATGGCTACACCTTC. V and J are TRBV4-1 and TRBJ1-2; D perhaps matches TRBD1 (5 bases). The CDR3 is 14 amino acids. V was shortened by 1 base and J by 3 bases, with 9 bases between the two germline ends. The germline CDR1 and CDR2 sequences are MGHRA and YSYEKL.

CDR3 in DNA: TGTGCCAGCAGCGGATGGGGACAGGGGGTTACAGATACGCAGTATTTT. It encodes CASSGWGQGVTDTQYF. The V call is TRBV7-9, the J call TRBJ2-3; 11 bases agree with TRBD1. The germline V gene has CDR1 SEHNR and CDR2 FQNEAQ (reference sequence). The CDR3 length is 16 residues. J was trimmed by 3 bases and V by 5 bases; bases with no gene match: 7.

The chain has TRBV5-1 and TRBJ1-1; 9 bases align to TRBD1. Germline CDR1 SGHRS, CDR2 YFSETQ. CDR3 size: 15 residues. Unmatched junction bases numbered 6, after V lost 4 bases and J lost 2 bases. This CDR3 is CASSPDRGVNTEAFF. In nucleotides, the CDR3 is TGCGCCAGCAGCCCGGACAGGGGAGTTAACACTGAAGCTTTCTTT. The full variable domain, rest sourced from reference TRBV5-1 and TRBJ1-1, is KAGVTQTPRYLIKTRGQQVTLSCSPISGHRSVSWYQQTPGQGLQFLFEYFSETQRNKGNFPGRFSGRQFSNSRSEMNVSTLELGDSALYLCASSPDRGVNTEAFFGQGTRLTVV.